Below, one T cell receptor beta chain is given with its context. Its antigen is still unknown. Each donor was a healthy Caucasian individual from Russia, aged about 6 to 95. Isolating PBMCs gave at least 6.5 million of these cells per sample. Primers used in a second PCR of roughly 7 to 12 cycles were a sample-barcoded 5' primer and a J-beta primer mix. TCRdb re-derived calls from the 5' RACE reads in MiXCR, one entry per CDR3 protein. Here the sample spans 980,000 or so distinct CDR3 sequences, around 48% being singletons. This entry is derived from a study of blood T cells in healthy people across ages. Points from the study as a whole: It was not known whether donors were CMV positive (a possible confounder of expanded clonotype changes). Observed TCR beta diversity per million T cells went down as age went up. This fall followed a roughly linear course with age.

Source material: blood. This receptor was identified in a man aged 25 to 40 in good health.

The CDR3 DNA follows: TGTGCCAGCAGCCAAGATACCGGGGTATATGGCTACACCTTC. This sequence encodes CASSQDTGVYGYTF. J is TRBJ1-2 and V is TRBV3-1, with D unclear. The germline gives CDR1 LGHDT, CDR2 YNNKEL (reference sequence). V was cut by 0 bases and J by 5 bases, with 10 bases left in between. This CDR3 is built from 14 residues. The full variable domain, rest sourced from reference TRBV3-1 and TRBJ1-2, is DTAVSQTPKYLVTQMGNDKSIKCEQNLGHDTMYWYKQDSKKFLKIMFSYNNKELIINETVPNRFSPKSPDKAHLNLHINSLELGDSAVYFCASSQDTGVYGYTFGSGTRLTVV.